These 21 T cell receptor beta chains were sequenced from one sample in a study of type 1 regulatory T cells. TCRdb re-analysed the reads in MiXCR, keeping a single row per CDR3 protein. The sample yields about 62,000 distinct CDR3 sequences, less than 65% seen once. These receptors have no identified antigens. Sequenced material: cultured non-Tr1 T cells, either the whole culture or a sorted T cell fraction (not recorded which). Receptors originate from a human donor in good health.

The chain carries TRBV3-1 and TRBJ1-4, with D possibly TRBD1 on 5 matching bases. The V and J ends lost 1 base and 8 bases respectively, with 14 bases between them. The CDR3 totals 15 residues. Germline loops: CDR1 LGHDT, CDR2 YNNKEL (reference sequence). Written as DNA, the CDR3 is TGTGCCAGCAGCCAAGCGGCGGGGGTAATCGAAAAACTGTTTTTT. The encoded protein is CASSQAAGVIEKLFF.

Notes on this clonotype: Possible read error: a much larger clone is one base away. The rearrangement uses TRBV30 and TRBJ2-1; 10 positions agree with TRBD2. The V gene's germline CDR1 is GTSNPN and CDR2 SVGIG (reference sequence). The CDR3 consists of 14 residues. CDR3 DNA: TGTGCCCGGAGCCGGACTAGCGGAAACAATGAGCAGTTCTTC. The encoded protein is CARSRTSGNNEQFF.

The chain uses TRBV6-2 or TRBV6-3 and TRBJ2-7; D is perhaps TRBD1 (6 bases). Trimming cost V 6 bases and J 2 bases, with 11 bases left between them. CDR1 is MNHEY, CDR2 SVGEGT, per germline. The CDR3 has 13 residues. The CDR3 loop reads CASRRTVTYEQYF. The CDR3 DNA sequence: TGTGCCAGCAGGAGGACAGTGACCTACGAGCAGTACTTC.

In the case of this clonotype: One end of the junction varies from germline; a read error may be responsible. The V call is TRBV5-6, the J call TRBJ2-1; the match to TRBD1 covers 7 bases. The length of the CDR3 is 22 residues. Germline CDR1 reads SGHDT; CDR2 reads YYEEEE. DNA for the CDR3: TGTGCCAGCAGCTCCTCAAGACAGGGACGGGTCGCGGTTCGTCTCTCCGACAATGAGCAGTTCTTC. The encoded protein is CASSSSRQGRVAVRLSDNEQFF.

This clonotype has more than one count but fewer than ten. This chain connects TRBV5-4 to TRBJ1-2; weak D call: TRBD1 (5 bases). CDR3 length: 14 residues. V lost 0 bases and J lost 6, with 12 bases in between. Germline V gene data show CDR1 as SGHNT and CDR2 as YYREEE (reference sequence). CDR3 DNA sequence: TGTGCCAGCAGCTTGGAGCAGGGATGGGATGGCTACACCTTC. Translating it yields CASSLEQGWDGYTF.

The CDR3 here is CASSPGTGVYNEQFF. The CDR3 DNA reads as TGTGCCAGCAGTCCCGGGACAGGGGTCTACAATGAGCAGTTCTTC. This chain connects TRBV12-3 or TRBV12-4 to TRBJ2-1, with 10 positions matching TRBD1. CDR3 length: 15 residues. Unmatched junction bases numbered 4, after V lost 5 bases and J lost 3 bases.

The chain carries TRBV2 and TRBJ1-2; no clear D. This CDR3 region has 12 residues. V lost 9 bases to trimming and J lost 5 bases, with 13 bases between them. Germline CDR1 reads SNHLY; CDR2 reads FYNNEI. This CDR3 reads CARQSVGYGYTF. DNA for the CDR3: TGTGCCAGACAGTCCGTTGGGTATGGCTACACCTTC.

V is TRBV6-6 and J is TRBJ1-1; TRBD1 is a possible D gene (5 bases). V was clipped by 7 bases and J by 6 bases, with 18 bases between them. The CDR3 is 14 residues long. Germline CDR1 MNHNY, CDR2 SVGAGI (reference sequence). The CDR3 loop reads CASTLGGGVSEAFF. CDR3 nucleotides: TGTGCCAGCACCCTAGGTGGGGGGGTCTCTGAAGCTTTCTTT.

The CDR3, as DNA: TGTGCCAGCGCCGTTCAAGCGGGAGGCGCTGAGTCGCAGTATTTT. This gives the protein CASAVQAGGAESQYF. The V gene is TRBV6-2 or TRBV6-3, the J gene TRBJ2-3; 9 bases map to TRBD2. The V gene end was trimmed by 8 bases and the J gene end by 10 bases; junction bases not matched to a gene: 16. The CDR3 totals 15 residues. Germline CDR1 MNHEY, CDR2 SVGEGT.

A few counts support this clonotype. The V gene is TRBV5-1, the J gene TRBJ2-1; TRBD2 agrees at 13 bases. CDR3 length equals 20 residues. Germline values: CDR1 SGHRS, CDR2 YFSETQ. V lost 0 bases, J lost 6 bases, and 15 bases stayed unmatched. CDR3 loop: CASSLEMGLAGSILPNEQFF. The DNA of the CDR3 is TGCGCCAGCAGCTTGGAGATGGGACTAGCGGGATCCATTCTACCCAATGAGCAGTTCTTC.

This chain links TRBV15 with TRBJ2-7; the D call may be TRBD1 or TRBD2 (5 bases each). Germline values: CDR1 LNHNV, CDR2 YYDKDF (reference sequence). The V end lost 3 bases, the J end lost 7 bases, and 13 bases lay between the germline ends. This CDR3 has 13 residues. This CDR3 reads CATSRGVTAEQYF. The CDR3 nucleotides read TGTGCCACCAGCAGGGGGGTTACAGCTGAGCAGTACTTC.

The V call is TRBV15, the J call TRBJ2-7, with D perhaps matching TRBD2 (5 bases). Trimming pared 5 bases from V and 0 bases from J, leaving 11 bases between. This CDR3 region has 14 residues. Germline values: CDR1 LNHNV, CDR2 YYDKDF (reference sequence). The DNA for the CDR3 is TGTGCCACCAGCCCCTCGGGGAACTCCTACGAGCAGTACTTC. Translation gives CATSPSGNSYEQYF.

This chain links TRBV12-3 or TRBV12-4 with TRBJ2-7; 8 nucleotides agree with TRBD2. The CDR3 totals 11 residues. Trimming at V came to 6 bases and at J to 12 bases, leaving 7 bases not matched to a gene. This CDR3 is CASRNSGNRYF. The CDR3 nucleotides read TGTGCCAGCAGGAATAGCGGGAATCGGTACTTC.

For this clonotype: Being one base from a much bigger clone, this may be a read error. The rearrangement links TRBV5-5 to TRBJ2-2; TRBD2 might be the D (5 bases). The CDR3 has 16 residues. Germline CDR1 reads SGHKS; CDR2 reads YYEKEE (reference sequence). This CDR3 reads CASSLIPGMNTRELFF. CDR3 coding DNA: TGTGCCAGCAGCTTGATCCCGGGGATGAACACCCGGGAGCTGTTTTTT.

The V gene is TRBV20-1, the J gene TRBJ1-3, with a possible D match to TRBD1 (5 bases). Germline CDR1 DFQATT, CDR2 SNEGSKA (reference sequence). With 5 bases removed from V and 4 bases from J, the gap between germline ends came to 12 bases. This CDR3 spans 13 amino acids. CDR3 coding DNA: TGCAGTGCTTCCGACAGTAGGGGAAACACCATATATTTT. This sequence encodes CSASDSRGNTIYF.

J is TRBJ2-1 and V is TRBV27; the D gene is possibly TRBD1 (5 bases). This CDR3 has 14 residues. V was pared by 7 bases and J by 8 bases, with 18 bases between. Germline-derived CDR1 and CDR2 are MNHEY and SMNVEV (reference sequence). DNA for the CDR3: TGTGCCAGCACCCCGACCGTGGGGCCTCATGAGCAGTTCTTC. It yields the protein CASTPTVGPHEQFF.

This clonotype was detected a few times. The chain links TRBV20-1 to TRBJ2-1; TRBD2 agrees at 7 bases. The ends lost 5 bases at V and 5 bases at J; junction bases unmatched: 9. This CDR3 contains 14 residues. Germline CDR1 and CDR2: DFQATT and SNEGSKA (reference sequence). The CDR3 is CSAYLPGGHNEQFF. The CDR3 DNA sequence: TGCAGTGCTTACCTCCCGGGGGGACACAATGAGCAGTTCTTC.

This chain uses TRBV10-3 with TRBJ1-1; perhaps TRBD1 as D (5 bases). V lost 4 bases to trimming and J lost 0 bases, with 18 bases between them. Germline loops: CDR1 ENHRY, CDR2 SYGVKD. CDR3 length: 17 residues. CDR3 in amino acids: CAISGAPGRSMNTEAFF. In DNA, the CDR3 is TGTGCCATCAGTGGGGCCCCGGGACGGTCTATGAACACTGAAGCTTTCTTT.

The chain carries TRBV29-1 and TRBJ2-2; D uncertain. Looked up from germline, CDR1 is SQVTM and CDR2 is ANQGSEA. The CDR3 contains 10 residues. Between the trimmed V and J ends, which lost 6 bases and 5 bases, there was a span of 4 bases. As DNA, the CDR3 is TGCAGCGTCTCGACCGGGGAGCTGTTTTTT. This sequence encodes CSVSTGELFF.

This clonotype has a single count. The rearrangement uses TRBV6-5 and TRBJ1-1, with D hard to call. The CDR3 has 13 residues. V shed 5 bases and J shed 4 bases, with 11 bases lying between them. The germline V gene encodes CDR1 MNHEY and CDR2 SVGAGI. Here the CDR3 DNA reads TGTGCCAGCAGTAACCCCCGGAGCACTGAAGCTTTCTTT. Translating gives CASSNPRSTEAFF.

The CDR3 protein is CASSLSGRAGDTQYF. Written as DNA, the CDR3 is TGTGCCAGCAGCCTAAGCGGGAGGGCGGGAGATACGCAGTATTTT. This rearrangement joins TRBV9 to TRBJ2-3; 10 nucleotides align to TRBD2. The trim removed 4 bases at V and 5 bases at J, leaving 7 bases unmatched. Germline V CDR1 and CDR2: SGDLS, YYNGEE. This CDR3 is 15 amino acids long. The full variable domain, in which reference TRBV9 and TRBJ2-3 provide the parts outside the CDR3, is DSGVTQTPKHLITATGQRVTLRCSPRSGDLSVYWYQQSLDQGLQFLIQYYNGEERAKGNILERFSAQQFPDLHSELNLSSLELGDSALYFCASSLSGRAGDTQYFGPGTRLTVL.